Listed below are T cell receptor beta chains from one sample, sequenced in a study of T-cell reconstitution after alpha-beta-depleted transplantation in children. TCRdb fed the PCR reads into MiXCR, producing one record per CDR3 protein. The sample has 250,000 or so distinct CDR3 sequences, approximately 24% seen once. The sequenced sample was PBMCs, mostly from graft donor cells, obtained 360 days after TCRalphabeta/CD19-depleted stem cell transplant. The receptors come from a female patient between 2 and 15 years old who had a stem cell transplant for congenital amegakaryocytic thrombocytopenia, so the T cells may come from the graft donor. CDR3s include the opening cysteine and the closing phenylalanine or tryptophan. The order of the fields is V gene, J gene, D gene, clone size, CDR3 protein, CDR3 DNA. D genes are given only for firm matches. Clone size is shown for a subset of rows, as once, few, many or a class of expanded clone.

>TRBV20-1|TRBJ2-5|TRBD2|once
CSATWGGYQETQYF
TGCAGTGCTACTTGGGGGGGTTACCAAGAGACCCAGTACTTC
>TRBV12-3/TRBV12-4|TRBJ1-1|-|-
CASSLGWRNTEAFF
TGTGCCAGCAGTTTAGGGTGGAGGAACACTGAAGCTTTCTTT
>TRBV20-1|TRBJ2-1|TRBD2|few
CSALGTSGSDEQFF
TGCAGTGCGCTGGGGACTAGCGGGAGTGATGAGCAGTTCTTC
>TRBV3-1|TRBJ2-1|TRBD2|-
CASSQSGTSGANEQFF
TGTGCCAGCAGCCAATCCGGGACTAGCGGGGCCAATGAGCAGTTCTTC
>TRBV19|TRBJ1-1|-|-
CARRTVRPTEAFF
TGTGCCAGACGGACAGTGAGACCTACTGAAGCTTTCTTT
>TRBV11-2|TRBJ2-1|TRBD2|few
CASSLESGRVDNEQFF
TGTGCCAGCAGCTTGGAGAGCGGGAGGGTAGACAATGAGCAGTTCTTC
>TRBV24-1|TRBJ2-2|TRBD1|-
CATSGPHRDRVPTGELFF
TGTGCCACCAGTGGACCCCACCGGGACAGGGTACCAACCGGGGAGCTGTTTTTT
>TRBV6-5|TRBJ2-2|-|few
CASSTDYPNTGELFF
TGTGCCAGCAGCACGGACTACCCGAACACCGGGGAGCTGTTTTTT
>TRBV2|TRBJ2-5|TRBD2|few
CASSEGLLETQYF
TGTGCCAGCAGTGAGGGACTATTGGAGACCCAGTACTTC
>TRBV20-1|TRBJ2-2|TRBD2|-
CSARGLAGYGELFF
TGCAGTGCTAGAGGGCTAGCGGGGTACGGGGAGCTGTTTTTT
>TRBV11-2|TRBJ1-1|TRBD1|-
CASSLQGTMNTEAFF
TGTGCCAGCAGCCTACAGGGGACTATGAACACTGAAGCTTTCTTT
>TRBV6-5|TRBJ2-3|-|-
CASSYGLPSTDTQYF
TGTGCCAGCAGTTATGGTCTCCCGAGCACAGATACGCAGTATTTT
>TRBV25-1|TRBJ2-6|-|few
CASSDSTDYSGANVLTF
TGTGCCAGCAGTGATTCGACAGACTACTCTGGGGCCAACGTCCTGACTTTC
>TRBV4-3|TRBJ2-7|-|-
CASSQAARAPYEQYF
TGCGCCAGCAGCCAAGCGGCCAGGGCCCCCTACGAGCAGTACTTC
>TRBV29-1|TRBJ1-5|-|-
CSVDVGAGQPQHF
TGCAGCGTTGATGTGGGGGCGGGTCAGCCCCAGCATTTT
>TRBV2|TRBJ2-3|-|-
CASSIQGADTQYF
TGTGCCAGCAGTATCCAGGGCGCGGATACGCAGTATTTT
>TRBV12-3/TRBV12-4|TRBJ1-1|-|few
CASNRIGSTEAFF
TGTGCCAGCAATCGCATTGGGTCCACTGAAGCTTTCTTT
>TRBV2|TRBJ1-1|-|-
CASSAGRRYTEAFF
TGTGCCAGCAGTGCAGGCCGAAGGTACACTGAAGCTTTCTTT
>TRBV7-2|TRBJ1-6|-|-
CASSLVRSSPLHF
TGTGCCAGCAGCTTAGTTCGGAGTTCACCCCTCCACTTT
>TRBV20-1|TRBJ2-2|-|once
CSARENRGGTGELFF
TGCAGTGCTAGAGAGAACAGGGGAGGAACCGGGGAGCTGTTTTTT
>TRBV11-2|TRBJ2-1|-|-
CASSLIPRRRTLEQFF
TGTGCCAGCAGCCTTATACCGCGTCGACGGACTCTTGAGCAGTTCTTC
>TRBV2|TRBJ2-3|-|-
CASSVRGTDTQYF
TGTGCCAGCAGCGTGAGGGGCACAGATACGCAGTATTTT
>TRBV7-6|TRBJ2-1|-|-
CASGDVRYNEQFF
TGTGCCAGCGGGGACGTTCGATACAATGAGCAGTTCTTC
>TRBV5-4|TRBJ2-4|TRBD1|few
CASSLGQGDIQYF
TGTGCCAGCAGCTTGGGACAGGGGGACATTCAGTACTTC
>TRBV20-1|TRBJ2-2|-|-
CSARGWIHTGELFF
TGCAGTGCTAGGGGATGGATTCACACCGGGGAGCTGTTTTTT
>TRBV12-3/TRBV12-4|TRBJ2-6|-|few
CASSLVSTGANVLTF
TGTGCCAGCAGTTTGGTATCGACTGGGGCCAACGTCCTGACTTTC
>TRBV27|TRBJ2-1|TRBD2|few
CASSFVTSGLMGQFF
TGTGCCAGCAGTTTTGTGACTAGCGGTCTAATGGGGCAGTTCTTC
>TRBV2|TRBJ2-1|-|-
CASKQGAYNEQFF
TGTGCCAGCAAGCAGGGAGCCTACAATGAGCAGTTCTTC
>TRBV20-1|TRBJ2-2|-|few
CSAEGKPGNTGELFF
TGCAGTGCTGAGGGTAAACCAGGGAACACCGGGGAGCTGTTTTTT
>TRBV6-5|TRBJ1-1|-|-
CASSYQGLTAFF
TGTGCCAGCAGCTACCAGGGGCTGACGGCTTTCTTT
>TRBV7-2|TRBJ2-7|TRBD1|-
CASSLVDRVYEQYF
TGTGCCAGCAGCTTAGTGGACAGGGTCTACGAGCAGTACTTC
>TRBV12-3/TRBV12-4|TRBJ1-2|TRBD1|-
CASRTDRDFYGAYTF
TGTGCCAGCAGGACGGACAGGGACTTCTATGGAGCCTACACCTTC
>TRBV18|TRBJ2-7|-|-
CASSPASAGYEQYF
TGTGCCAGCTCACCAGCTAGCGCGGGCTACGAGCAGTACTTC
>TRBV24-1|TRBJ2-3|TRBD1|few
CATSDFDRGTDTQYF
TGTGCCACCAGTGATTTTGACAGGGGCACAGATACGCAGTATTTT
>TRBV2|TRBJ2-5|-|-
CASSPDGMETQYF
TGTGCCAGCAGTCCTGACGGAATGGAGACCCAGTACTTC
>TRBV20-1|TRBJ1-1|-|-
CSADRDINTEAFF
TGCAGTGCAGACCGGGACATCAACACTGAAGCTTTCTTT
>TRBV4-1|TRBJ2-3|-|few
CASSHTRDAGRTDTQYF
TGCGCCAGCAGCCACACGCGTGATGCAGGGAGGACAGATACGCAGTATTTT
>TRBV20-1|TRBJ2-7|TRBD2|few
CSAPSAGSFPKGYEQYF
TGCAGTGCCCCATCAGCGGGATCCTTCCCCAAGGGCTACGAGCAGTACTTC
>TRBV29-1|TRBJ2-7|TRBD2|-
CSVALANEQYF
TGCAGCGTTGCACTAGCGAACGAGCAGTACTTC
>TRBV12-3/TRBV12-4|TRBJ2-5|-|-
CASSFGTQETQYF
TGTGCCAGCAGTTTTGGCACACAAGAGACCCAGTACTTC